This is a list of T cell receptor beta chains from one sample in a study of T cells in Graves' hyperthyroidism and ophthalmopathy. TCRdb passed the multiplex PCR reads through MiXCR, listing each CDR3 protein once. The sample holds 600,000 to 900,000 distinct CDR3 sequences, approximately 16% seen once. The sequenced material came from blood. The receptor source for this set is a man younger than 35 with Graves' hyperthyroidism. Both conserved end residues are part of each CDR3. A D gene is named only where the DNA matches it firmly.

V: TRBV28; J: TRBJ1-5; D: NA; CDR3: CASRGQLGNQPQHF
V: TRBV6-1; J: TRBJ2-1; D: NA; CDR3: CASIGASEYNEQFF
V: TRBV2; J: TRBJ2-4; D: NA; CDR3: CASMARAGDIQYF
V: TRBV28; J: TRBJ2-5; D: NA; CDR3: CASSRIRLVQRKETQYF
V: TRBV28; J: TRBJ1-2; D: NA; CDR3: CASSLSRGLLTNYGYTF
V: TRBV7-9; J: TRBJ1-1; D: TRBD1; CDR3: CASSLPLTGMDTEAFF
V: TRBV9; J: TRBJ2-5; D: NA; CDR3: CASSVVGSQGETQYF
V: TRBV12-3/TRBV12-4; J: TRBJ2-1; D: NA; CDR3: CASSLSGLHNEQFF
V: TRBV4-1; J: TRBJ2-7; D: NA; CDR3: CASSQVGDHEQYF
V: TRBV20-1; J: TRBJ1-2; D: TRBD1; CDR3: CSARDRGADGYTF
V: TRBV25-1; J: TRBJ2-7; D: NA; CDR3: CASSSVEAYSSYEQYF
V: TRBV6-5; J: TRBJ2-3; D: NA; CDR3: CASSYSDTQYF
V: TRBV6-1; J: TRBJ1-2; D: TRBD1; CDR3: CASSRDRGRANYGYTF
V: TRBV10-3; J: TRBJ1-6; D: NA; CDR3: CAISLGPEASPLHF
V: TRBV28; J: TRBJ2-1; D: NA; CDR3: CASSPAGRGNNEQFF
V: TRBV20-1; J: TRBJ2-7; D: NA; CDR3: CSGYSRDEQYF
V: TRBV7-8; J: TRBJ2-7; D: NA; CDR3: CASSPYRDLVLEQYF
V: TRBV11-3; J: TRBJ2-1; D: TRBD2; CDR3: CASSLGPGGSYNEQFF
V: TRBV28; J: TRBJ1-1; D: NA; CDR3: CASSPSRRGEAFF
V: TRBV7-8; J: TRBJ2-1; D: NA; CDR3: CASSLAGPREQFF
V: TRBV25-1; J: TRBJ2-3; D: NA; CDR3: CASSESREGTDTQYF
V: TRBV9; J: TRBJ2-3; D: NA; CDR3: CASSPQGGLLTDTQYF
V: TRBV18; J: TRBJ1-1; D: NA; CDR3: CASFPGPNTEAFF
V: TRBV28; J: TRBJ2-7; D: NA; CDR3: CASRTRDIPREQYF
V: TRBV29-1; J: TRBJ2-5; D: TRBD2; CDR3: CSVVLLAGQETQYF
V: TRBV19; J: TRBJ1-3; D: NA; CDR3: CASMVGRRNTIYF
V: TRBV3-1; J: TRBJ2-1; D: TRBD2; CDR3: CASSQGLAGNEQFF
V: TRBV7-9; J: TRBJ2-1; D: TRBD2; CDR3: CASSLEFGTSGLDVQFF
V: TRBV9; J: TRBJ2-3; D: TRBD2; CDR3: CASSVEGSGRDTQYF
V: TRBV5-1; J: TRBJ1-2; D: NA; CDR3: CANSFDTLNYGYTF
V: TRBV9; J: TRBJ2-7; D: NA; CDR3: CASSVGYGTRNYEQYF
V: TRBV7-2; J: TRBJ2-5; D: TRBD1; CDR3: CASSQGTGIVGYF
V: TRBV7-2; J: TRBJ1-6; D: NA; CDR3: CAIPCQPSSYNSPLHF
V: TRBV6-2/TRBV6-3; J: TRBJ2-6; D: TRBD1; CDR3: CASSTEGQTTSGANVLTF
V: TRBV3-1; J: TRBJ2-1; D: NA; CDR3: CASSHGTTGHNEQFF
V: TRBV7-6; J: TRBJ2-5; D: NA; CDR3: CASSPQYETQYF
V: TRBV18; J: TRBJ2-5; D: NA; CDR3: CASSALLNIETQYF
V: TRBV9; J: TRBJ2-2; D: NA; CDR3: CASSVATGELFF
V: TRBV28; J: TRBJ2-3; D: TRBD2; CDR3: CASSLGGGSTDTQYF
V: TRBV20-1; J: TRBJ2-6; D: NA; CDR3: CSAREQRMKANVLTF
V: TRBV27; J: TRBJ1-2; D: NA; CDR3: CASSSTASFYGYTF
V: TRBV2; J: TRBJ1-2; D: NA; CDR3: CASSPGVSGYTF
V: TRBV28; J: TRBJ2-5; D: TRBD2; CDR3: CASTLGAGGSVETQYF
V: TRBV19; J: TRBJ1-1; D: TRBD1; CDR3: CASSTDRTEAFF
V: TRBV10-1; J: TRBJ2-1; D: TRBD2; CDR3: CASSGLAGGPNEQFF
V: TRBV20-1; J: TRBJ2-1; D: NA; CDR3: CSAREDSYNEQFF
V: TRBV12-3/TRBV12-4; J: TRBJ1-1; D: NA; CDR3: CASTYFRDLTEAFF
V: TRBV6-1; J: TRBJ2-3; D: NA; CDR3: CASSAPGGKSQISQYF
V: TRBV14; J: TRBJ2-7; D: TRBD1; CDR3: CASSQEWGKGGGIYEQYF
V: TRBV6-2/TRBV6-3; J: TRBJ2-3; D: NA; CDR3: CASSYSRPETNTDTQYF
V: TRBV20-1; J: TRBJ2-3; D: NA; CDR3: CSAGGDGTDTQYF
V: TRBV14; J: TRBJ2-3; D: TRBD1; CDR3: CASNQGDRRSTDTQYF
V: TRBV2; J: TRBJ2-3; D: TRBD2; CDR3: CASSGPGLTSRTQYF